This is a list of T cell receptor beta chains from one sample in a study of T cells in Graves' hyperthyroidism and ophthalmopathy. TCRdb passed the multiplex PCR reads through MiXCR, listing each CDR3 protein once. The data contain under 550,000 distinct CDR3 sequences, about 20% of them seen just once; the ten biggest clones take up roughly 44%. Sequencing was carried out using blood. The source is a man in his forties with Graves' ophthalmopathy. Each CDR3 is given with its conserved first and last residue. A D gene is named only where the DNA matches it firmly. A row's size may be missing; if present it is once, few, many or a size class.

cdr3_nt: TGTGCCATCAGTGATAGAGGGCTGGAGGGCTACACCTTC
cdr3_aa: CAISDRGLEGYTF
v_call: TRBV10-3
j_call: TRBJ1-2
clone_size: few
d_call: -

cdr3_nt: TGTGCCTGGGGCGCGGGGCAGGGTCAGCCCCAGCATTTT
cdr3_aa: CAWGAGQGQPQHF
v_call: TRBV30
j_call: TRBJ1-5
clone_size: few
d_call: -

cdr3_nt: TGTGCCAGTAGTATTTTGGTAGGGACAGGAGGTAACACTGAAGCTTTCTTT
cdr3_aa: CASSILVGTGGNTEAFF
v_call: TRBV19
j_call: TRBJ1-1
clone_size: -
d_call: TRBD1

cdr3_nt: TGTGCCAGCAGCTCCCCGGGAGGGGGCCTCTCTACGAGCACTGAAGCTTTCTTT
cdr3_aa: CASSSPGGGLSTSTEAFF
v_call: TRBV3-1
j_call: TRBJ1-1
clone_size: many
d_call: TRBD1

cdr3_nt: TGTGCCAGCAGTTACGGGACAGAGACCCAGTACTTC
cdr3_aa: CASSYGTETQYF
v_call: TRBV6-2/TRBV6-3
j_call: TRBJ2-5
clone_size: many
d_call: -

cdr3_nt: TGCAGCGTGGACAGGGTAGAGGGAGAAGCTTTCTTT
cdr3_aa: CSVDRVEGEAFF
v_call: TRBV29-1
j_call: TRBJ1-1
clone_size: few
d_call: TRBD1

cdr3_nt: TGTGCCAGCAGCACAACCGGGGCAGGGAATCAGCCCCAGCATTTT
cdr3_aa: CASSTTGAGNQPQHF
v_call: TRBV7-2
j_call: TRBJ1-5
clone_size: -
d_call: -

cdr3_nt: TGTGCCAGCAGCTTACTCTCAGGGAGAAACAATGAGCAGTTCTTC
cdr3_aa: CASSLLSGRNNEQFF
v_call: TRBV7-9
j_call: TRBJ2-1
clone_size: few
d_call: -

cdr3_nt: TGCGCCAGCAGCTTGGCCGGGCAGGGGGCCTATGGCTACACCTTC
cdr3_aa: CASSLAGQGAYGYTF
v_call: TRBV5-1
j_call: TRBJ1-2
clone_size: many
d_call: TRBD1

cdr3_nt: TGTGCCAGCAGCTTAGTAGGACAGGGGGCTGAGACCCAGTACTTC
cdr3_aa: CASSLVGQGAETQYF
v_call: TRBV7-9
j_call: TRBJ2-5
clone_size: few
d_call: TRBD1

cdr3_nt: TGTGCCAGCAGTCCTCCAGGGGGCTACACTGAAGCTTTCTTT
cdr3_aa: CASSPPGGYTEAFF
v_call: TRBV28
j_call: TRBJ1-1
clone_size: many
d_call: TRBD1

cdr3_nt: TGTGCCAGCAGCCTAGGACCCTCTGGGGCCAACGTCCTGACTTTC
cdr3_aa: CASSLGPSGANVLTF
v_call: TRBV5-1
j_call: TRBJ2-6
clone_size: many
d_call: -

cdr3_nt: TGCAGCGTTGGAAAAAGGTTAGCGGGGGACTACGAGCAGTACTTC
cdr3_aa: CSVGKRLAGDYEQYF
v_call: TRBV29-1
j_call: TRBJ2-7
clone_size: once
d_call: TRBD2

cdr3_nt: TGTGCCAGCAGGAACGGACAGGCCAGAGGCTATGGCTACACCTTC
cdr3_aa: CASRNGQARGYGYTF
v_call: TRBV6-1
j_call: TRBJ1-2
clone_size: -
d_call: TRBD1

cdr3_nt: TGTGCCAGCTCACCACCGTGGGGCCGGGAGAACACTGAAGCTTTCTTT
cdr3_aa: CASSPPWGRENTEAFF
v_call: TRBV18
j_call: TRBJ1-1
clone_size: few
d_call: -

cdr3_nt: TGTGCCAGCACTTGGGGCTCTTACAATGAGCAGTTCTTC
cdr3_aa: CASTWGSYNEQFF
v_call: TRBV12-3/TRBV12-4
j_call: TRBJ2-1
clone_size: many
d_call: -

cdr3_nt: TGTGCCAGCAGCTCGGGCGGGATATTGAACAATGAGCAGTTCTTC
cdr3_aa: CASSSGGILNNEQFF
v_call: TRBV7-2
j_call: TRBJ2-1
clone_size: few
d_call: -

cdr3_nt: TGTGCCAGTACCGAGGGACCCCTAGCGACCCAGTACTTC
cdr3_aa: CASTEGPLATQYF
v_call: TRBV19
j_call: TRBJ2-5
clone_size: few
d_call: -

cdr3_nt: TGTGCCAGCAGCTTACCCCCGGGACTAGGTGCGCACGAGCAGTACTTC
cdr3_aa: CASSLPPGLGAHEQYF
v_call: TRBV7-9
j_call: TRBJ2-7
clone_size: few
d_call: TRBD2

cdr3_nt: TGTGCCAGCAGCCCGGGACAGGGCCTCCCGGCCCAGCATTTT
cdr3_aa: CASSPGQGLPAQHF
v_call: TRBV6-2/TRBV6-3
j_call: TRBJ1-5
clone_size: few
d_call: TRBD1

cdr3_nt: TGCAGTGCTACGGGGGGGTCAGGGGAGCCCACAGATACGCAGTATTTT
cdr3_aa: CSATGGSGEPTDTQYF
v_call: TRBV20-1
j_call: TRBJ2-3
clone_size: -
d_call: TRBD2

cdr3_nt: TGCGCCAGCAGCTACGACAGTTCTGGGGACAATGAGCAGTTCTTC
cdr3_aa: CASSYDSSGDNEQFF
v_call: TRBV4-1
j_call: TRBJ2-1
clone_size: -
d_call: -

cdr3_nt: TGTGCCAGCAGCACCGGGACCAGGGGCCTAGGGCATGGCTACACCTTC
cdr3_aa: CASSTGTRGLGHGYTF
v_call: TRBV28
j_call: TRBJ1-2
clone_size: few
d_call: -

cdr3_nt: TGTGCCAGCAGTTCATACAGGGTGACTGAAGCTTTCTTT
cdr3_aa: CASSSYRVTEAFF
v_call: TRBV12-3/TRBV12-4
j_call: TRBJ1-1
clone_size: many
d_call: -

cdr3_nt: TGTGCCAGCAGCGGAACCCAGGGAAGCACTGAAGCTTTCTTT
cdr3_aa: CASSGTQGSTEAFF
v_call: TRBV6-2/TRBV6-3
j_call: TRBJ1-1
clone_size: -
d_call: -

cdr3_nt: TGTGCCAGCAGTGATAGGGCAGGGGCTACGACAGATACGCAGTATTTT
cdr3_aa: CASSDRAGATTDTQYF
v_call: TRBV2
j_call: TRBJ2-3
clone_size: many
d_call: -

cdr3_nt: TGTGCCAGCTCACCCCCGGACAGAATTGAAGCTTTCTTT
cdr3_aa: CASSPPDRIEAFF
v_call: TRBV18
j_call: TRBJ1-1
clone_size: many
d_call: -

cdr3_nt: TGTGCCAGCAGTGTAGACTACAATAGTGGCTACACCTTC
cdr3_aa: CASSVDYNSGYTF
v_call: TRBV2
j_call: TRBJ1-2
clone_size: many
d_call: -

cdr3_nt: TGTGCCAGCAGTACCCGGGACCCTAACTATGGCTACACCTTC
cdr3_aa: CASSTRDPNYGYTF
v_call: TRBV27
j_call: TRBJ1-2
clone_size: -
d_call: -

cdr3_nt: TGCGCCAGCAGTTACGATCCCCGGGTACAGGGGAACTATGGCTACACCTTC
cdr3_aa: CASSYDPRVQGNYGYTF
v_call: TRBV5-1
j_call: TRBJ1-2
clone_size: -
d_call: TRBD1

cdr3_nt: TGTGCCAGCAGAGCTATAACAGGAAGCTCCTACAATGAGCAGTTCTTC
cdr3_aa: CASRAITGSSYNEQFF
v_call: TRBV6-1
j_call: TRBJ2-1
clone_size: -
d_call: -

cdr3_nt: TGCAGCGCCCTAGGGGCAGACGAGCAGTACTTC
cdr3_aa: CSALGADEQYF
v_call: TRBV29-1
j_call: TRBJ2-7
clone_size: -
d_call: -

cdr3_nt: TGTGCCAGCAGCTTAAGCCCGGCCCAATCCTACAATGAGCAGTTCTTC
cdr3_aa: CASSLSPAQSYNEQFF
v_call: TRBV13
j_call: TRBJ2-1
clone_size: -
d_call: -